The 20 T cell receptor beta chains presented below share a single source sample, sequenced in a study of blood T cell repertoires in COVID-19. Assay: immunoSEQ multiplex PCR; the TCRdb copy retains only in-frame clones and omits some. Of approximately 220,000 clones listed, approximately 80% are singletons. Sequenced input: peripheral blood. These receptors came from an elderly woman with acute or convalescent COVID-19.

The genes are TRBV29-1 and TRBJ2-3, with D perhaps matching TRBD2 (6 bases). The CDR3 has 16 residues. V was clipped by 6 bases and J by 1 base, with 20 bases between them. Germline-derived CDR1 and CDR2 are SQVTM and ANQGSEA. This CDR3 is CSVSLGGSGGTDTQYF. Written as DNA, the CDR3 is TGCAGCGTGTCCTTGGGCGGCTCGGGGGGCACAGATACGCAGTATTTT.

This sequence joins TRBV2 and TRBJ2-7, with 8 bases lining up with TRBD1. V dropped 6 bases and J dropped 6; count of bases not matched to a gene: 13. Germline V lookup: CDR1 SNHLY, CDR2 FYNNEI. The CDR3 extends over 15 amino acids. The CDR3 region has the DNA TGTGCCAGCAGGTCCGGGACAGGTCGTGGAGGCGAGCAGTACTTC. Residues: CASRSGTGRGGEQYF.

The sample holds a few counts of this clone. The rearrangement joins TRBV24-1 to TRBJ2-1; the match to TRBD2 covers 15 bases. The CDR3 is made up of 18 amino acids. CDR1 KGHDR and CDR2 SFDVKD come from the germline V gene. Trimming took 3 bases from V and 2 from J; bases not matched to a gene: 4. CDR3 nucleotides: TGTGCCACCAGTGATCCAGGACTAGCGGGAGGGACCTACAATGAGCAGTTCTTC. Translation gives CATSDPGLAGGTYNEQFF.

V is TRBV5-4 and J is TRBJ2-5, with 8 bases that match TRBD1. This CDR3 comprises 13 residues. Losses at the gene ends were 2 bases for V and 5 bases for J; bases not matched to a gene: 2. The germline gives CDR1 SGHNT, CDR2 YYREEE (reference sequence). The CDR3 DNA reads as TGTGCCAGCAGCTTCAGGGGGCCGGAGACCCAGTACTTC. Translated: CASSFRGPETQYF. Together with reference TRBV5-4 and TRBJ2-5, the CDR3 gives the full variable domain: ETGVTQSPTHLIKTRGQQVTLRCSSQSGHNTVSWYQQALGQGPQFIFQYYREEENGRGNFPPRFSGLQFPNYSSELNVNALELDDSALYLCASSFRGPETQYFGPGTRLLVL.

The V call is TRBV5-4, the J call TRBJ1-4, with a possible D match to TRBD1 (5 bases). Germline CDR1 SGHNT, CDR2 YYREEE (reference sequence). The CDR3 is made up of 14 amino acids. V was trimmed by 4 bases and J by 7 bases, leaving 14 bases between them. CDR3 DNA: TGTGCCAGCAGCGCGTCCAGGGAAACTGAAAAACTGTTTTTT. Its translation: CASSASRETEKLFF.

The chain recombines TRBV12-5 with TRBJ1-4, with no clear D. This CDR3 region has 16 residues. Germline V gene lookup returns CDR1 LGHNT and CDR2 FRNRAP. Trimming removed 0 bases from V and 8 bases from J, with 16 bases in between. CDR3 sequence: CASGLVPPTGNEKLFF. CDR3 nucleotide sequence: TGTGCTAGTGGTTTGGTACCCCCCACCGGGAACGAAAAACTGTTTTTT.

This rearrangement joins TRBV5-5 to TRBJ1-1; D unresolved. Trimming shortened V by 2 bases and J by 2 bases, and 7 bases separated the two germline ends. CDR1 is SGHKS and CDR2 is YYEKEE in the germline V gene (reference sequence). The CDR3 runs to 13 residues. The CDR3 DNA is TGTGCCAGCAGCTTCGAGAGAAACACTGAAGCTTTCTTT. Its protein is CASSFERNTEAFF. Based on the CDR3 plus reference TRBV5-5 and TRBJ1-1, the full variable domain is DAGVTQSPTHLIKTRGQQVTLRCSPISGHKSVSWYQQVLGQGPQFIFQYYEKEERGRGNFPDRFSARQFPNYSSELNVNALLLGDSALYLCASSFERNTEAFFGQGTRLTVV.

The V gene is TRBV30, the J gene TRBJ1-1, with a tentative D call TRBD1 (5 bases). Germline V gene sequence: CDR1 GTSNPN, CDR2 SVGIG (reference sequence). Trimming left V 3 bases short and J 3 bases short, with 17 bases between. The CDR3 spans 15 residues. This CDR3 is CAWSRRGVQDTEAFF. The CDR3 coding sequence is TGTGCCTGGAGCCGCCGGGGGGTACAAGACACTGAAGCTTTCTTT.

This chain connects TRBV6-5 to TRBJ2-3; D may be TRBD1 (6 bases). CDR3 size: 14 residues. CDR1 and CDR2 from the germline V gene are MNHEY and SVGAGI. Trimming stripped 5 bases from V and 2 bases from J, with 11 bases between. DNA for the CDR3: TGTGCCAGCAGTCTAGACAGGTCCACAGATACGCAGTATTTT. Translating it yields CASSLDRSTDTQYF.

This sequence joins TRBV7-9 and TRBJ1-1, with TRBD1 matching over 7 bases. The CDR3 totals 12 residues. Trimming removed 5 bases from V and 9 bases from J; junction bases left unmatched: 6. Germline-derived CDR1 and CDR2 are SEHNR and FQNEAQ (reference sequence). The chain's CDR3 is CASSLQGNKAFF. Written as DNA, the CDR3 is TGTGCCAGCAGCCTACAGGGGAATAAAGCTTTCTTT.

The V gene is TRBV15, the J gene TRBJ2-7; 8 bases line up with TRBD2. Germline-derived CDR1 and CDR2 are LNHNV and YYDKDF (reference sequence). Losses at the gene ends were 0 bases for V and 3 bases for J; bases not matched to a gene: 7. The CDR3 is 16 amino acids. This CDR3 reads CATSRDARLAGYEQYF. The DNA for the CDR3 is TGTGCCACCAGCAGAGATGCCCGTCTAGCGGGCTACGAGCAGTACTTC.

V gene TRBV15 combines with J gene TRBJ1-2, with 8 bases fitting TRBD1. CDR1 is LNHNV, CDR2 YYDKDF, per germline (reference sequence). The J segment lost 4 bases and the V segment lost 0 bases, leaving 4 bases of the junction unmatched. The CDR3 is 15 amino acids. Here the CDR3 DNA reads TGTGCCACCAGCAGAGAGGCAGGGGGCGTCTATGGCTACACCTTC. Translating it yields CATSREAGGVYGYTF. Full variable domain (remainder filled in from reference TRBV15 and TRBJ1-2): DAMVIQNPRYQVTQFGKPVTLSCSQTLNHNVMYWYQQKSSQAPKLLFHYYDKDFNNEADTPDNFQSRRPNTSFCFLDIRSPGLGDTAMYLCATSREAGGVYGYTFGSGTRLTVV.

V is TRBV19 and J is TRBJ1-1, with 8 positions matching TRBD1. The CDR3 is made up of 14 amino acids. The trim removed 7 bases at V and 4 bases at J, leaving 8 bases unmatched. The germline V gene encodes CDR1 LNHDA and CDR2 SQIVND (reference sequence). The CDR3 bases are TGTGCCAGTATTACGACAGGGGACGGCACTGAAGCTTTCTTT. Translated: CASITTGDGTEAFF.

The chain is built from TRBV11-3 and TRBJ1-1, with a possible D match to TRBD1 (6 bases). Germline values: CDR1 SGHNT, CDR2 YENEEA. The CDR3 is 14 amino acids. V was cut by 5 bases and J by 4 bases, with 14 bases left in between. CDR3 sequence reads: CASSQQGQSTEAFF. The CDR3 DNA reads TGTGCCAGCAGCCAACAGGGACAAAGCACTGAAGCTTTCTTT. Full variable domain (outside the CDR3, taken from reference TRBV11-3 and TRBJ1-1): EAGVVQSPRYKIIEKKQPVAFWCNPISGHNTLYWYLQNLGQGPELLIRYENEEAVDDSQLPKDRFSAERLKGVDSTLKIQPAELGDSAVYLCASSQQGQSTEAFFGQGTRLTVV.

The chain uses TRBV7-9 and TRBJ2-7; 7 bases are a match to TRBD1. The ends lost 5 bases at V and 3 bases at J; junction bases unmatched: 7. Germline V gene sequence: CDR1 SEHNR, CDR2 FQNEAQ (reference sequence). The CDR3 runs 14 residues. DNA for the CDR3: TGTGCCAGCAGCCCCCCGGGACAGATCTACGAGCAGTACTTC. Translated, it gives CASSPPGQIYEQYF.

CDR3 nucleotides: TGTGCCAGCAGCTTAAACGGGGAGGGCTATGGCTACACCTTC. Its translation is CASSLNGEGYGYTF. This chain joins TRBV7-3 and TRBJ1-2, with no clear D. Germline assignment: CDR1 SGHTA and CDR2 FQGTGA. The CDR3 covers 14 residues. V was clipped by 1 base and J by 4 bases, with 10 bases between them.

The J gene is TRBJ2-7, the V gene TRBV6-1, with 10 nucleotides matching TRBD2. With V trimmed by 2 bases and J by 2 bases, 0 bases remained unmatched. Germline V gene lookup returns CDR1 MNHNS and CDR2 SASEGT. The CDR3 runs to 14 residues. The CDR3 is CASSESGRAYEQYF. CDR3 DNA: TGTGCCAGCAGTGAAAGCGGGAGGGCCTACGAGCAGTACTTC.

The gene calls are TRBV7-2 and TRBJ2-5, with D possibly being TRBD2 (7 bases). V lost 5 bases to trimming and J lost 1 base, with 14 bases between them. Looked up from germline, CDR1 is SGHTA and CDR2 is FQGNSA. The CDR3 sequence is 15 residues long. The CDR3 sequence is CASSHSGGPQETQYF. The CDR3 nucleotides are TGTGCCAGCAGCCACTCGGGGGGCCCCCAAGAGACCCAGTACTTC.

The CDR3: CASSSAVHQYF. The CDR3 DNA sequence: TGTGCCAGCAGTTCTGCGGTCCATCAGTACTTC. The chain carries TRBV6-2 or TRBV6-3 and TRBJ2-4; the D is unclear. Germline loops: CDR1 MNHEY, CDR2 SVGEGT. The CDR3 has 11 residues. The V and J ends lost 4 bases and 12 bases respectively, with 10 bases between them.

This chain uses TRBV5-4 with TRBJ2-2; 8 nucleotides line up with TRBD1. The CDR3 totals 16 residues. Germline V gene sequence: CDR1 SGHNT, CDR2 YYREEE (reference sequence). Trimming cost V 2 bases and J 6 bases; bases outside gene matches: 9. This CDR3 is CASSLRTGMISGELFF. The CDR3 coding sequence is TGTGCCAGCAGCTTAAGGACAGGGATGATCTCCGGGGAGCTGTTTTTT.